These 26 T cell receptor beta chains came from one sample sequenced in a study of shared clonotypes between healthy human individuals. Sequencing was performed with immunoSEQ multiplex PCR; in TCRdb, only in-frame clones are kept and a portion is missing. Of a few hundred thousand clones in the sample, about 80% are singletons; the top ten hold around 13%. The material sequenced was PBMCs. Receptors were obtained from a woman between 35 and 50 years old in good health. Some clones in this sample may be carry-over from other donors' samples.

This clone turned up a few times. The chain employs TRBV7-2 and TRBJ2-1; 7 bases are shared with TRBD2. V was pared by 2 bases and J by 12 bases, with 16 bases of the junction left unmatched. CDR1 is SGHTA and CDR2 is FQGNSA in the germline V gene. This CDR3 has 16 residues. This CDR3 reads CASSLLDPRTSVVQFF. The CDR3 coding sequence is TGTGCCAGCAGCTTACTAGACCCGCGGACTAGTGTGGTGCAGTTCTTC.

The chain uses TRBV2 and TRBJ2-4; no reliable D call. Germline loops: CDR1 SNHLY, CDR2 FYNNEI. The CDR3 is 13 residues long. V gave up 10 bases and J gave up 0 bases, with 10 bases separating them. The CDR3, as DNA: TGTGCCACATCCTACCTAGCCAAAAACATTCAGTACTTC. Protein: CATSYLAKNIQYF.

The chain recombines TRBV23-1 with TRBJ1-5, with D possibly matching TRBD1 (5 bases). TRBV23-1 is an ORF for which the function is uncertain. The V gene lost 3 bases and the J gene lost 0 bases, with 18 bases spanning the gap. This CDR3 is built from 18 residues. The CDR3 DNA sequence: TGCGCCAGCAGTCATTCCGTCGGGGCAGCAAATAGCAATCAGCCCCAGCATTTT. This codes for CASSHSVGAANSNQPQHF.

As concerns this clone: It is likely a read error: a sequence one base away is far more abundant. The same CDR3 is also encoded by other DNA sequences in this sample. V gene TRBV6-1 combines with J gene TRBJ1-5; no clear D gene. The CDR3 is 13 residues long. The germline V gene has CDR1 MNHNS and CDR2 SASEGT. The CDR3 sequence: CASSERSVQPQHF. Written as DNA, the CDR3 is TGTGCCAGCAGTGAAAGGTCAGTACAGCCCCAGCATTTC.

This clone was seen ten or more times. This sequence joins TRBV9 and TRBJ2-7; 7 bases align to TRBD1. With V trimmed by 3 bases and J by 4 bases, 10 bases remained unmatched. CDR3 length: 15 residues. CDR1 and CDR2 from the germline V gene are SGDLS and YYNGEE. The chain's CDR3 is CASSATTGFSYEQYF. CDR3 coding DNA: TGTGCCAGCAGCGCGACGACAGGGTTTAGTTACGAGCAGTACTTC.

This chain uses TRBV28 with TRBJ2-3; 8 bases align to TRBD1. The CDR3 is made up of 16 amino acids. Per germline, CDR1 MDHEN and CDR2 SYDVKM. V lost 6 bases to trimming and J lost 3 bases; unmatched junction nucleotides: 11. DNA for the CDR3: TGTGCCAGCAGCCGCCCAGGGGGCCGAACGACAGATACGCAGTATTTT. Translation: CASSRPGGRTTDTQYF. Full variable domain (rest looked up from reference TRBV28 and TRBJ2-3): DVKVTQSSRYLVKRTGEKVFLECVQDMDHENMFWYRQDPGLGLRLIYFSYDVKMKEKGDIPEGYSVSREKKERFSLILESASTNQTSMYLCASSRPGGRTTDTQYFGPGTRLTVL.

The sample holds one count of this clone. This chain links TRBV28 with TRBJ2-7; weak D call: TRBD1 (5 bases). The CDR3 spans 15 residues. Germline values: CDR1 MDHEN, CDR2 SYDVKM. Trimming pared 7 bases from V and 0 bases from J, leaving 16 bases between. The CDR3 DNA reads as TGTGCCAGCACCTCGAGACAGCGCATCTCCTACGAGCAGTACTTC. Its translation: CASTSRQRISYEQYF.

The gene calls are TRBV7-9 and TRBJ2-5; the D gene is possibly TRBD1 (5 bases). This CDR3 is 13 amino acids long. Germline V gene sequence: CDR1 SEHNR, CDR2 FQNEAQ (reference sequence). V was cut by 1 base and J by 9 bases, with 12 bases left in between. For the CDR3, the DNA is TGTGCCAGCAGCTTAGACGTTTTACAGGCCCAGTACTTC. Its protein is CASSLDVLQAQYF.

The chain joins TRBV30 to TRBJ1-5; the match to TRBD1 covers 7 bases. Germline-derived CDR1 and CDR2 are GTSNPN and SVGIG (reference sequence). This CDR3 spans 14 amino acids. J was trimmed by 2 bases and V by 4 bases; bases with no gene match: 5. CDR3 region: CAWTSGTGNQPQHF. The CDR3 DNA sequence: TGTGCCTGGACCTCCGGGACAGGCAATCAGCCCCAGCATTTT.

Written as DNA, the CDR3 is TGTGCCAGCAGCTTGGACAGGTCTAGGCAGTACTTC. Amino acid sequence: CASSLDRSRQYF. J is TRBJ2-7 and V is TRBV5-6, with a tentative D call TRBD1 (5 bases). This CDR3 is built from 12 residues. With 0 bases removed from V and 9 bases from J, the gap between germline ends came to 10 bases. Looked up from germline, CDR1 is SGHDT and CDR2 is YYEEEE.

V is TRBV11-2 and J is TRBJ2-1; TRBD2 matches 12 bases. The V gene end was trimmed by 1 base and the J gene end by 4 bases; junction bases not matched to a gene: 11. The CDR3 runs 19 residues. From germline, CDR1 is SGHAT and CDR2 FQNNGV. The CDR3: CASSLARLPGLAGYNEQFF. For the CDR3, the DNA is TGTGCCAGCAGCTTAGCCCGTCTCCCGGGACTAGCGGGTTACAATGAGCAGTTCTTC.

CDR3 residues: CASSLQGAGGETQYF. The CDR3 DNA follows: TGTGCCAGCAGTTTACAGGGGGCAGGGGGAGAGACCCAGTACTTC. V is TRBV28 and J is TRBJ2-5, with 8 bases identical to TRBD1. The V and J ends lost 2 bases and 4 bases, in that order; junction bases with no gene match: 6. This CDR3 region has 15 residues. Germline CDR1 and CDR2: MDHEN and SYDVKM.

CDR3 coding DNA: TGTGCCAGCAGCGTAGAGACTAGTTCGCATGAGCAGTTCTTC. Translated, it gives CASSVETSSHEQFF. The V gene is TRBV9, the J gene TRBJ2-1; a possible D gene is TRBD2 (6 bases). V shed 0 bases and J shed 8 bases, with 12 bases lying between them. Germline V lookup: CDR1 SGDLS, CDR2 YYNGEE. The CDR3 is 14 residues long.

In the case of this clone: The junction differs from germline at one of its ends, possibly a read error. Written as DNA, the CDR3 is TGTGCCAGCAGTGACTCGGCGGAGTCCAACACCGGGGAGCTGTTTTTT. Protein: CASSDSAESNTGELFF. The chain is built from TRBV10-3 and TRBJ2-2; no definite D call. Germline values: CDR1 ENHRY, CDR2 SYGVKD. The CDR3 runs to 16 residues.

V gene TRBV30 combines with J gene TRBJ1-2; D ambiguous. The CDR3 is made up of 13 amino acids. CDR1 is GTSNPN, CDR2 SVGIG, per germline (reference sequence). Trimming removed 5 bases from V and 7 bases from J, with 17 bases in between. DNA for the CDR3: TGTGCCTGGTACATGAGGACTTCGCTTGGCTACACCTTC. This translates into CAWYMRTSLGYTF.

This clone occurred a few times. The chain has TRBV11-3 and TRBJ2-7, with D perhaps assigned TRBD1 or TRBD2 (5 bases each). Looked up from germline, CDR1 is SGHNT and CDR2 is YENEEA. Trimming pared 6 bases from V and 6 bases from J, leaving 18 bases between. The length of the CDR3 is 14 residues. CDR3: CASSLGPSNGEQYF. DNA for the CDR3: TGTGCCAGCAGTCTGGGACCTTCCAACGGCGAGCAGTACTTC.

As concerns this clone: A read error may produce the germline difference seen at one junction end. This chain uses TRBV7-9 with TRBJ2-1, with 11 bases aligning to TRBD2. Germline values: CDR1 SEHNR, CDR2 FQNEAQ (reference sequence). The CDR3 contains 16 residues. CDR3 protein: CASSLGRLAGSNEQFF. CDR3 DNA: TGCGCCAGCAGCTTAGGAAGACTAGCGGGATCGAATGAGCAGTTCTTC.

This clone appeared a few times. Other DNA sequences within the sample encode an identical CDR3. CDR3 loop: CAWSGGGPYNEQFF. CDR3 sequence (DNA): TGTGCCTGGAGTGGGGGGGGCCCCTACAATGAGCAGTTCTTC. This chain joins TRBV30 and TRBJ2-1; D possibly corresponds to TRBD2 (7 bases). CDR3 length equals 14 residues. Germline-derived CDR1 and CDR2 are GTSNPN and SVGIG (reference sequence). V lost 1 base, J lost 2 bases, and 9 bases lay in between.

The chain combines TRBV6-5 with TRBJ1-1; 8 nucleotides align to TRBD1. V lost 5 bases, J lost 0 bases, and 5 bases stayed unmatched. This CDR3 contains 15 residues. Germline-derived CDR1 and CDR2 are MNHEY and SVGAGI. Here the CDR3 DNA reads TGTGCCAGCAGTACGCCAGGGGGCATGAACACTGAAGCTTTCTTT. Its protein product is CASSTPGGMNTEAFF.

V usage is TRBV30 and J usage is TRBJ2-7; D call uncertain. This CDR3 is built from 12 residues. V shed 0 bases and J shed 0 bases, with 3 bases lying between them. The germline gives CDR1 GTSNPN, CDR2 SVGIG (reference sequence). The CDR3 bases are TGTGCCTGGAGTGTACACTCCTACGAGCAGTACTTC. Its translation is CAWSVHSYEQYF.

CDR3 DNA: TGTGCCTGGAGTGGTTTAGGGACAGGAGCCTACGAGCAGTACTTC. It codes for CAWSGLGTGAYEQYF. V is TRBV30 and J is TRBJ2-7, with 8 bases aligning to TRBD1. Germline V CDR1 and CDR2: GTSNPN, SVGIG (reference sequence). J gave up 2 bases and V 1 base, and 7 bases lay outside the gene matches. The length of the CDR3 is 15 residues.

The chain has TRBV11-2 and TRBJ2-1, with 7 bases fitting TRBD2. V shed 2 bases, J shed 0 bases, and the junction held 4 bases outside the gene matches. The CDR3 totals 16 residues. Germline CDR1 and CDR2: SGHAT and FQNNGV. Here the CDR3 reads CASSLKGGSSYNEQFF. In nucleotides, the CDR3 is TGTGCCAGCAGCTTAAAGGGCGGGAGCTCCTACAATGAGCAGTTCTTC.

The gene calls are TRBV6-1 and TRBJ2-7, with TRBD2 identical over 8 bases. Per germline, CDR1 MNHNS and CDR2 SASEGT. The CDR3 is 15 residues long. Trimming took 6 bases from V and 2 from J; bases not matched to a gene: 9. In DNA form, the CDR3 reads TGTGCCAGCAGCCCGTGGACTAGCAACACCTACGAGCAGTACTTC. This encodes CASSPWTSNTYEQYF.

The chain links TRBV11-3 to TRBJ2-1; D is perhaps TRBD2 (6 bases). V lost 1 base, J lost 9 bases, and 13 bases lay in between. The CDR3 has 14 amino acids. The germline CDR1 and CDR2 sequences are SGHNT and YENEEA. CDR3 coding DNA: TGTGCCAGCAGCTTAGTTGGAGGGAGACGTGAGCAGTTCTTC. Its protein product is CASSLVGGRREQFF.

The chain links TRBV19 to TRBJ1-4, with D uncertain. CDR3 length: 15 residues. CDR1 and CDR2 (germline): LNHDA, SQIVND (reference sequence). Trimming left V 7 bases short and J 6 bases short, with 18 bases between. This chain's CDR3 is CASKVGWGFYEKLFF. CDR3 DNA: TGTGCCAGTAAGGTTGGCTGGGGATTCTATGAAAAACTGTTTTTT.

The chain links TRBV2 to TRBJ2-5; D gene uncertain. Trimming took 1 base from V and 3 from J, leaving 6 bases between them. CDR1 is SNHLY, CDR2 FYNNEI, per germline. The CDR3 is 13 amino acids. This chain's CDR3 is CASSEEVEETQYF. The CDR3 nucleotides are TGTGCCAGCAGTGAAGAGGTAGAAGAGACCCAGTACTTC.